This T cell receptor beta chain was profiled in a study of blood T cell repertoires in COVID-19. Across the study: Donors in the United States, Italy and Spain gave samples during acute or convalescent COVID-19.

The table lists this clone with a few counts. Original processing notes: It was from reference gene primer amplification that nucleated cell counts were estimated. Sequencing was performed with immunoSEQ multiplex PCR; in TCRdb, only in-frame clones are kept and a portion is missing. Clone size and the V and J calls come from that table; the DNA yielded D and trimming. This table has around 150,000 clones, around 83% appearing once. The CDR3 is made up of 16 amino acids. The V end lost 5 bases, the J end lost 7 bases, and 18 bases lay between the germline ends. Per germline, CDR1 SGHAT and CDR2 FQDESV (reference sequence).

The sample consisted of peripheral blood. The V call is TRBV11-1, the J call TRBJ1-6; D unresolved. The clonotype comes from a man between 18 and 29 years old with acute or convalescent COVID-19. The CDR3 nucleotides are TGTGCCAGCAGCAAAACTTTCCGCGACTCGAATTCACCCCTCCACTTT. Its translation: CASSKTFRDSNSPLHF.